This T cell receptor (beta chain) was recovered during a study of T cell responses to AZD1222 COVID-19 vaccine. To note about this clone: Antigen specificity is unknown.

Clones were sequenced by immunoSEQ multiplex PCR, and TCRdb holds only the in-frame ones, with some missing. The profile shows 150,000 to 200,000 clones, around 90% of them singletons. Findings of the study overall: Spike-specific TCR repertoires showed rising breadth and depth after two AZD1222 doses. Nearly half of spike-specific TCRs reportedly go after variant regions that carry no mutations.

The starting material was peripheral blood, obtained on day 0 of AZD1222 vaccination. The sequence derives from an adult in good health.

In DNA, the CDR3 is TGTGCCAGCAGCCCGAAACGGTTTGTCTCGCGGGGGTGGCACGGGAGTGCAGATACGCAGTATTTT. Encoded protein: CASSPKRFVSRGWHGSADTQYF. This rearrangement joins TRBV21-1 to TRBJ2-3; the table assigns TRBD2, which was not confirmed against the DNA. TRBV21-1 is a recognized pseudogene. The CDR3 contains 22 residues.